This TCR beta chain stems from a study of blood T cell repertoires in COVID-19. Sequencing was performed with immunoSEQ multiplex PCR; in TCRdb, only in-frame clones are kept and a portion is missing. The sample includes roughly 200,000 clones, approximately 85% seen only once; the top ten take more than 5.5%. In this sample, this clone turned up a few times. The CDR3 extends over 12 amino acids. Germline V CDR1 and CDR2: MNHEY, SVGAGI. V was cut by 6 bases and J by 10 bases, with 13 bases left in between. The sample taken for sequencing was PBMCs or T cells enriched from blood (not recorded which). The chain employs TRBV6-5 and TRBJ2-1; a possible D gene is TRBD1 (5 bases). The TCR comes from a middle-aged man who had recovered from COVID-19. CDR3 loop: CASRKTGLEQFF. The DNA for the CDR3 is TGTGCCAGCAGAAAAACAGGTTTGGAGCAGTTCTTC.